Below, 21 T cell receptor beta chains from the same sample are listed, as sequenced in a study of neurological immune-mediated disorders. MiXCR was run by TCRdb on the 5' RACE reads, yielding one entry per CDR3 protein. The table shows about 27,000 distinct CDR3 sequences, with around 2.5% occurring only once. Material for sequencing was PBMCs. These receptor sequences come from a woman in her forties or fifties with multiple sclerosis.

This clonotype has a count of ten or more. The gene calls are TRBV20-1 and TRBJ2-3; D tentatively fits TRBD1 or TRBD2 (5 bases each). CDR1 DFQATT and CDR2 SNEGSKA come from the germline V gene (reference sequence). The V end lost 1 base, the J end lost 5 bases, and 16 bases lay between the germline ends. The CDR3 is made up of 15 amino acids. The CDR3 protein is CSARVSQGPLDTQYF. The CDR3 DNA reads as TGCAGTGCTAGAGTTAGTCAGGGACCTCTAGATACGCAGTATTTT.

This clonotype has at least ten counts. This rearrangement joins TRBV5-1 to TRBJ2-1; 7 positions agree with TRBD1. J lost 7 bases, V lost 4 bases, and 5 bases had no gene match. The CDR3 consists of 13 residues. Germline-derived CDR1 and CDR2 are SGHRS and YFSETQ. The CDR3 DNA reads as TGCGCCAGCAGCCATTTACAGGGGAATGAGCAGTTCTTC. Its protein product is CASSHLQGNEQFF.

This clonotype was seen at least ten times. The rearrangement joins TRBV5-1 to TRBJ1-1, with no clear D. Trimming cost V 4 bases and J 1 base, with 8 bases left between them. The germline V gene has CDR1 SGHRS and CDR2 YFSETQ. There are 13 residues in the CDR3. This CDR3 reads CASSSTENTEAFF. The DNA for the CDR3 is TGCGCCAGCAGCAGTACAGAGAACACTGAAGCTTTCTTT.

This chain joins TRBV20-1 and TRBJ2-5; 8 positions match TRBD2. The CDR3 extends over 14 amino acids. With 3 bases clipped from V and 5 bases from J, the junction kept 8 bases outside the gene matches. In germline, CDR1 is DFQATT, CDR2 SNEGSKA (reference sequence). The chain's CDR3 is CSASLSGGRETQYF. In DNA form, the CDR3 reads TGCAGTGCTAGCCTGTCGGGGGGGCGGGAGACCCAGTACTTC.

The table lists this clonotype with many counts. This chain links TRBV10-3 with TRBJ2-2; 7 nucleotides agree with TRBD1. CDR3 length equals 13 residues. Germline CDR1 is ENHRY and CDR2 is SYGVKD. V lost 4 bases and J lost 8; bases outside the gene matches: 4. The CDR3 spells CAISGTGVGELFF. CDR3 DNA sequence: TGTGCCATCAGTGGGACAGGTGTTGGGGAGCTGTTTTTT.

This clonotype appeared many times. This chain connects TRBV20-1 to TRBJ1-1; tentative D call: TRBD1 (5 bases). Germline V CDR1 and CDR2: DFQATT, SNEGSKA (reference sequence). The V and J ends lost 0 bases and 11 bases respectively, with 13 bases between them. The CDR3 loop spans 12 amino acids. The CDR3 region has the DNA TGCAGTGCTAGAGATGAATGGGACGGGGCTTTCTTT. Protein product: CSARDEWDGAFF.

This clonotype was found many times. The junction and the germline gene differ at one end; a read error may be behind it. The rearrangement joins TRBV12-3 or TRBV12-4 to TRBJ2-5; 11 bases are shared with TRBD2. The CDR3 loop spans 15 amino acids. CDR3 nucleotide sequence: TGTGCCAGCAGTCTAGCGGGAGGCAACCAAGAGACCCAGTACTTC. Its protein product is CASSLAGGNQETQYF.

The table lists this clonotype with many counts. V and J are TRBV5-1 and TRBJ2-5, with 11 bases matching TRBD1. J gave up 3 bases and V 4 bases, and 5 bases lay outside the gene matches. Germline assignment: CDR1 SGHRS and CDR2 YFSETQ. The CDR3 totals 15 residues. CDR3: CASSRDRGSEETQYF. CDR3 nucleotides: TGCGCCAGCAGCCGGGACAGGGGGTCGGAAGAGACCCAGTACTTC. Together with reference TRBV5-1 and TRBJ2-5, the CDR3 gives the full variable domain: KAGVTQTPRYLIKTRGQQVTLSCSPISGHRSVSWYQQTPGQGLQFLFEYFSETQRNKGNFPGRFSGRQFSNSRSEMNVSTLELGDSALYLCASSRDRGSEETQYFGPGTRLLVL.

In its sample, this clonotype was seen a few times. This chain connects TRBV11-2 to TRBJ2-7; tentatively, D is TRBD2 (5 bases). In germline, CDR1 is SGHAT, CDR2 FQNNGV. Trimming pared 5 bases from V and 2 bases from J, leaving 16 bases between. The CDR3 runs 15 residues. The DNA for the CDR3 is TGTGCCAGCAGCGATAGAAGGAGGCGAACCTACGAGCAGTACTTC. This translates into CASSDRRRRTYEQYF. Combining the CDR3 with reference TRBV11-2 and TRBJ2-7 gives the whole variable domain EAGVAQSPRYKIIEKRQSVAFWCNPISGHATLYWYQQILGQGPKLLIQFQNNGVVDDSQLPKDRFSAERLKGVDSTLKIQPAKLEDSAVYLCASSDRRRRTYEQYFGPGTRLTVT.

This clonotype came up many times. The CDR3 protein is CSARVDGGNTIYF. The CDR3 bases are TGCAGTGCTAGAGTCGACGGAGGAAACACCATATATTTT. The chain combines TRBV20-1 with TRBJ1-3; D unclear. CDR1 is DFQATT, CDR2 SNEGSKA, per germline (reference sequence). The V end lost 1 base, the J end lost 4 bases, and 8 bases lay between the germline ends. CDR3 length: 13 residues.

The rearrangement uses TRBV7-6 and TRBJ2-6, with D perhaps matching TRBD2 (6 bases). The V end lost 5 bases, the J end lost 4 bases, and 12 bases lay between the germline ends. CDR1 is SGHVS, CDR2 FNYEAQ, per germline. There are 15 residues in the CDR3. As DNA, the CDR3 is TGTGCCAGCAGCATCGGGACTTCGGGGGCCAACGTCCTGACTTTC. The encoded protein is CASSIGTSGANVLTF.

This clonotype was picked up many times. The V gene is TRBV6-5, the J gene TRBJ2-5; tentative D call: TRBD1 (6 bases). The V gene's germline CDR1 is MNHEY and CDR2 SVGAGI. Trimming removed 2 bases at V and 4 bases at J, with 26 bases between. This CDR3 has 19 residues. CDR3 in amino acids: CASSYRGYGANREGETQYF. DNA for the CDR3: TGTGCCAGCAGTTACAGGGGGTATGGAGCAAACAGGGAAGGAGAGACCCAGTACTTC.

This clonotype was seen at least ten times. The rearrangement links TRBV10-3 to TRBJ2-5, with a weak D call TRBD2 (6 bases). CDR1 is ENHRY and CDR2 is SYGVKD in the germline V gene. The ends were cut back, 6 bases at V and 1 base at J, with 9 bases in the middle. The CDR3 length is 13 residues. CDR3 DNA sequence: TGTGCCATCAGGGAGGGTCCCCAAGAGACCCAGTACTTC. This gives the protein CAIREGPQETQYF.

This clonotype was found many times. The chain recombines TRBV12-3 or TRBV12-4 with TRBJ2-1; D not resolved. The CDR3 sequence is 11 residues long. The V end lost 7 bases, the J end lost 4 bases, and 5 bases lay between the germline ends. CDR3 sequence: CASTKYNEQFF. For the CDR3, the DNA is TGTGCCAGCACCAAGTACAATGAGCAGTTCTTC.

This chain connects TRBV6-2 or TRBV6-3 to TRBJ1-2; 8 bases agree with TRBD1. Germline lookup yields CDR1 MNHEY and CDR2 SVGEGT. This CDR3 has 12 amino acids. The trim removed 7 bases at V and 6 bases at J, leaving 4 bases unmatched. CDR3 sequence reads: CASTDRGHGYTF. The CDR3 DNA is TGTGCCAGCACTGACAGGGGTCATGGCTACACCTTC.

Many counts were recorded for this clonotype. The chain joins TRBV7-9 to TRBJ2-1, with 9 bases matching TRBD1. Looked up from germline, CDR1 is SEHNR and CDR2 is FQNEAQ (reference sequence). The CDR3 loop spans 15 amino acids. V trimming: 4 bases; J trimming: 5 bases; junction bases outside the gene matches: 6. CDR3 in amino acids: CASSYGTGRNNEQFF. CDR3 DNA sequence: TGTGCCAGCAGCTACGGGACAGGGAGGAACAATGAGCAGTTCTTC.

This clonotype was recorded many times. The CDR3 bases are TGCGCCAGCAGCCAGGTCCCTAGTGGGGCCGGGGAGCTGTTTTTT. Its protein product is CASSQVPSGAGELFF. The rearrangement uses TRBV4-1 and TRBJ2-2; D remains unclear. Germline values: CDR1 MGHRA, CDR2 YSYEKL. This CDR3 spans 15 amino acids. Trimming removed 3 bases at V and 6 bases at J, with 14 bases between.

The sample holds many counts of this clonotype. The CDR3 region has the DNA TGTGCCAGCAGCCACCGCAAATTAGACCTCCAATCGCAGTACTTC. It is translated as CASSHRKLDLQSQYF. The chain is built from TRBV7-6 and TRBJ2-7; D remains ambiguous. CDR1 and CDR2 (germline): SGHVS, FNYEAQ. This CDR3 region has 15 residues. V lost 5 bases and J lost 9, with 23 bases in between.

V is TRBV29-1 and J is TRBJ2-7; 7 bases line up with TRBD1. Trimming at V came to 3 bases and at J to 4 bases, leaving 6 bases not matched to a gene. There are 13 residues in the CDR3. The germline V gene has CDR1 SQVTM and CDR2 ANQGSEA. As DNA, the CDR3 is TGCAGCGTTGAGGGACAGAAAAAGTACGAGCAGTACTTC. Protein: CSVEGQKKYEQYF.

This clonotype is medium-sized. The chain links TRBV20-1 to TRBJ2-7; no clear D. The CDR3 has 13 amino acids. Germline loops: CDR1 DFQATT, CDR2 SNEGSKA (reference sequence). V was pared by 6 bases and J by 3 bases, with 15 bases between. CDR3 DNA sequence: TGCAGTGCCTATGCGGACCGCGTCTACGAGCAGTACTTC. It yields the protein CSAYADRVYEQYF.

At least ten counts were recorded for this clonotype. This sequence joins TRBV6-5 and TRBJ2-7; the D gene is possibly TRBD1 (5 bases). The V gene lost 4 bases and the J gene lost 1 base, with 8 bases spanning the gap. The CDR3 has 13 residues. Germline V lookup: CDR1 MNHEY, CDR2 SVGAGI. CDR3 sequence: CASSLQVSYEQYF. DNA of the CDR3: TGTGCCAGCAGTTTACAGGTATCCTACGAGCAGTACTTC.